Sequencing of this T cell receptor beta chain was carried out in a study of blood T cell repertoires in COVID-19 (TCRdb year 2020). Context from the whole study: Samples from collaborators originated in the United States, Italy and Spain and spanned both the acute and convalescent phases of COVID-19. The dataset comprised deeply sampled blood TCRbeta repertoires from subjects exposed to, actively infected with, or recovered from COVID-19. Samples came from the ongoing ImmuneRACE study (first 160 participants) plus 1,254 subjects from 6 global collaborators. The sample metadata nearly always contained a de-identified subject ID, COVID-19 status, age in years and sex. The repertoires were released in a freely available public database intended as a resource for research on the immune response to SARS-CoV-2. Where available, HLA class I and class II types were taken from metadata supplied by the sample provider and were not determined by assay-based typing. The prospective study material was composed of cDNA or gDNA derived from T cells, B-cell-depleted T cells, or PBMCs. Here is what the overall study found, with its caveats: How much clinical and demographic metadata was included differed by source and by participant, and the metadata was provided uncurated.

From the cysteine through the phenylalanine, the CDR3 covers 12 amino acids. The entry retains the CDR3 DNA only, 36 bases that are in frame from base 1. Trimming at the junction amounts to 6 bases on V and 4 bases on J, and the germline ends lie 9 bases apart. A remark on this clone: Its antigen target is currently unknown. The sample holds no much larger clone one base away, and base qualities are not on file.

Participants in the prospective study were enrolled through a virtual design, were aged roughly 18 to 100 years, and lived in 24 United States geographic areas. Cohort assignment in the prospective study relied on participant-reported clinical history from a screening survey and a study questionnaire. Recovered participants in ImmuneRACE Cohort 3 were defined as having two consecutive negative NP/OP PCR tests, clearance from a healthcare professional, or resolution of symptoms. Each participant in the prospective study had whole blood, serum and a nasopharyngeal or oropharyngeal swab collected by mobile phlebotomists. Over a 2-month period, participants in the prospective study had the option of providing additional blood draws and questionnaires. Before DNA extraction, blood samples from the prospective study were shipped at room temperature or frozen. The immunoSEQ Assay, a bias-controlled multiplex PCR, was used to amplify TCRbeta CDR3 regions from genomic DNA. Per the original workflow: Nucleated cell counts per sample were estimated from amplification of reference gene primers within the assay. To quantify the absolute abundance of each unique TCRbeta CDR3 rearrangement, sequence reads were collapsed and filtered. Productive Simpson clonality was computed per sample as the square root of Simpson's diversity index over productive rearrangements. This immuneACCESS table, as held by TCRdb, lists in-frame sequences with V and J called but not all clones. Of the missing ones, under half trace to an unresolved V gene in checked studies; the others have no known cause. V, J and clone size were drawn from that table, and D and trimming were deduced from the DNA. Counted in this sample were about 300,000 clones; under 90% of them appeared once. The ten largest make up 8.5% to 12% of the sample.

The sample taken for sequencing was PBMCs or T cells enriched from blood (not recorded which). The chain links TRBV12-3 or TRBV12-4 with TRBJ1-2; there is no confident call for the D gene. The sequence was obtained from a woman between 18 and 29 years old who had recovered from COVID-19. At the DNA level, the sequence is TGTGCCAGCAGCCTAGTTGGCTATGGCTACACCTTC. Its product reads: CASSLVGYGYTF.